The T cell receptor (beta chain) described here comes from a study of CD8 T cells in Susac syndrome. Study-wide context: When their blood was taken, patients with Susac syndrome were therapy-naive, taking corticosteroids, or taking intravenous immunoglobulin alone.

When the RNA was reverse transcribed, random hexamers were used with an input of about 0.5 to 1 ug. Amplification of TCR beta CDR3 by immunoSEQ multiplex PCR spanned 54 Vbeta and 13 Jbeta. TCRdb fed the immunoSEQ multiplex PCR reads into MiXCR, producing one record per CDR3 protein. Of about 180,000 distinct CDR3 sequences in the sample, more than 95% are singletons; the top ten hold less than 0.15%. Remarks on this clonotype: The antigen remains undetermined.

While CD8+ and CD4+ T cells were isolated negatively, TEMRA cells were enriched by FACS. Study findings and constraints: The CD4+ T cell repertoires that were profiled in Susac syndrome showed no clonal expansion.

The receptor comes from a human donor with Susac syndrome. The sample was CD4+ T cells from PBMCs.

CDR3 nucleotide sequence: TGCAGTCAAATGACTAGCGCCTCCTACGAGCAGTACTTC. It specifies CSQMTSASYEQYF. The J gene is TRBJ2-7, the V gene TRBV20-1, with 8 bases fitting TRBD2. Per the germline V gene, CDR1 is DFQATT and CDR2 is SNEGSKA (reference sequence). V lost 8 bases, J lost 0 bases, and 6 bases stayed unmatched. The CDR3 has 13 residues.